This T cell receptor beta chain was recorded in a study of cytomegalovirus exposure and HLA in healthy donors. PCR primers comprised 60 Vbeta and 13 Jbeta primers. The data were produced by immunoSEQ multiplex PCR, yet TCRdb's version contains in-frame clones alone and is incomplete. The profile covers about 140,000 clones, with around 81% appearing a single time and about 2.4% taken by the ten largest. Healthy people donating bone marrow made up the donors. This clone was counted between two and nine times. Its antigen is not identified. In germline, CDR1 is SEHNR, CDR2 FQNEAQ (reference sequence). The length of the CDR3 is 14 residues. V lost 7 bases to trimming and J lost 5 bases, with 16 bases between them. Study-wide points: TCR sequences were mostly rare, though some public TCRs occurred in many donors. TCR beta V- and J-gene trimming, according to a later analysis, was linked to a missense DCLRE1C variant.

The clonotype was recovered from a man aged 50-60 years in good health and CMV-seronegative. The chain has TRBV7-9 and TRBJ2-3; D perhaps matches TRBD2 (6 bases). Sequenced: PBMCs. In DNA form, the CDR3 reads TGTGCCAGCACTACTCTCGGGGGAGGAGATACGCAGTATTTT. It yields the protein CASTTLGGGDTQYF. Drawing the rest from reference TRBV7-9 and TRBJ2-3, the complete variable domain is DTGVSQNPRHKITKRGQNVTFRCDPISEHNRLYWYRQTLGQGPEFLTYFQNEAQLEKSRLLSDRFSAERPKGSFSTLEIQRTEQGDSAMYLCASTTLGGGDTQYFGPGTRLTVL.